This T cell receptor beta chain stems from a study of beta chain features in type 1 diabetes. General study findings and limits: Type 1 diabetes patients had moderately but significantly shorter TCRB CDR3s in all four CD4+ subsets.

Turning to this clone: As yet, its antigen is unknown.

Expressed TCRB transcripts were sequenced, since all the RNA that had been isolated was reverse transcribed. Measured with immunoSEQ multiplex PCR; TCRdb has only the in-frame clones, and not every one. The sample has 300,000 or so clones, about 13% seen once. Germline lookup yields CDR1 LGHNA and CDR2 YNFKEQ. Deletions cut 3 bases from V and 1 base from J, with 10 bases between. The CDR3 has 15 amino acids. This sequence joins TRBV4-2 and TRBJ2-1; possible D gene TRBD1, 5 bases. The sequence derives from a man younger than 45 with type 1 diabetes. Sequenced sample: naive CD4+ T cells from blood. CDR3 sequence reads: CASSQDDRSYNEQFF. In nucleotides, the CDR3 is TGTGCCAGCAGCCAGGACGACAGATCCTACAATGAGCAGTTCTTC.